The T cell receptor beta chain described here comes from a study of T cells in women clearing cervical HPV infection. Whole-study context: Case blood drawn at lesion detection; control blood after infection cleared.

Prevalent HPV16 infections were excluded; only incident single HPV16 infections included. The germline gives CDR1 SQVTM, CDR2 ANQGSEA. This CDR3 has 11 amino acids. Trimming pared 1 base from V and 6 bases from J, leaving 6 bases between. Libraries were prepared by immunoSEQ multiplex PCR; TCRdb keeps only in-frame clonotypes and omits some of them. The sample's table shows around 21,000 clones. About this clone: The read ends 3 residues shy of where the CDR3 ends; the end is completed using the germline J gene.

The sequenced sample was blood buffy coat. The source is a woman between 18 and 75 years old with a cervical HPV16 infection that either progressed to CIN3+ or cleared (not recorded which). V and J are TRBV29-1 and TRBJ1-2; D gene uncertain. CDR3 sequence: CSVEGANGYTF. Incomplete CDR3 DNA: TGCAGCGTTGAAGGGGCGAATGGC.